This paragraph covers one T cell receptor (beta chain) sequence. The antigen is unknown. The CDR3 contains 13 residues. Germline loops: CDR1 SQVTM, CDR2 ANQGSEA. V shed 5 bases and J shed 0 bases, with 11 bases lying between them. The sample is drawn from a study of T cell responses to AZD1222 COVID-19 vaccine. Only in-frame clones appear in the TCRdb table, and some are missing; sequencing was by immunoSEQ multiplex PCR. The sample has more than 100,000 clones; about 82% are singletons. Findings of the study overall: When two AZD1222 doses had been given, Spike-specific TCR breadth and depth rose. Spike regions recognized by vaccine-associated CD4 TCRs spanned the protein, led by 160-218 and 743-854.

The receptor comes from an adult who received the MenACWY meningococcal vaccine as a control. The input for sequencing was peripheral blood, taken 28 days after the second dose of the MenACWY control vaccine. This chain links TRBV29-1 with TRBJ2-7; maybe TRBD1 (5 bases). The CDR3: CSVLDSDSYEQYF. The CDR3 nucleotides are TGCAGCGTTCTTGACAGTGACTCCTACGAGCAGTACTTC.